These T cell receptor beta chains were read from a single sample in a study of blood T cell repertoires in COVID-19. Sequencing was performed with immunoSEQ multiplex PCR; in TCRdb, only in-frame clones are kept and a portion is missing. In the table there are about 250,000 clones, 86% of which are singletons. Source material: PBMCs or T cells enriched from blood (not recorded which). The receptors come from a middle-aged man who had recovered from COVID-19. CDR3s include the opening cysteine and the closing phenylalanine or tryptophan. Each record gives: J gene, clone size, D gene, V gene, CDR3 length, CDR3 protein, CDR3 DNA. A D gene is named only where the DNA matches it firmly. Not every row has a clone size; where given, it reads once, few, many or a size class.

J: TRBJ2-7; size: NA; D: TRBD2; V: TRBV5-1; length: 16; CDR3: CASSADRAPGGDEQYF; DNA: TGCGCCAGCAGCGCAGACCGGGCCCCGGGAGGGGACGAGCAGTACTTC
J: TRBJ2-5; size: NA; D: NA; V: TRBV7-2; length: 16; CDR3: CASSLAGTEYQETQYF; DNA: TGTGCCAGCAGCTTAGCCGGGACTGAGTACCAAGAGACCCAGTACTTC
J: TRBJ2-1; size: NA; D: TRBD2; V: TRBV20-1; length: 20; CDR3: CSASTLGTSGRAASYNEQFF; DNA: TGCAGTGCTAGTACCCTCGGGACTAGCGGGAGGGCCGCGTCCTACAATGAGCAGTTCTTC
J: TRBJ2-5; size: NA; D: TRBD2; V: TRBV11-3; length: 14; CDR3: CASSLGGGQETQYF; DNA: TGTGCCAGCAGCTTGGGCGGGGGACAAGAGACCCAGTACTTC
J: TRBJ1-3; size: NA; D: TRBD1; V: TRBV18; length: 20; CDR3: CASSPQGQGPFFSSGNTIYF; DNA: TGTGCCAGCTCACCCCAGGGACAGGGCCCTTTCTTCAGCTCTGGAAACACCATATATTTT
J: TRBJ2-7; size: once; D: TRBD1; V: TRBV30; length: 14; CDR3: CAWSDGTGDDEQYF; DNA: TGTGCCTGGAGTGACGGGACAGGGGACGACGAGCAGTACTTC
J: TRBJ1-4; size: NA; D: NA; V: TRBV7-9; length: 16; CDR3: CASSYKQIGTNEKLFF; DNA: TGTGCCAGCAGCTATAAACAGATAGGAACTAATGAAAAACTGTTTTTT
J: TRBJ1-2; size: NA; D: TRBD1; V: TRBV18; length: 14; CDR3: CASSPDRDAYGYTF; DNA: TGTGCCAGCTCACCAGACAGGGACGCCTATGGCTACACCTTC
J: TRBJ2-7; size: NA; D: TRBD1; V: TRBV6-1; length: 15; CDR3: CASSESPGTGYEQYF; DNA: TGTGCCAGCAGTGAATCCCCCGGGACAGGGTACGAGCAGTACTTC
J: TRBJ2-7; size: NA; D: NA; V: TRBV4-2; length: 16; CDR3: CASSQEYRGFGSEQYF; DNA: TGTGCCAGCAGCCAAGAGTATAGAGGGTTTGGTTCCGAGCAGTACTTC
J: TRBJ2-7; size: NA; D: TRBD2; V: TRBV29-1; length: 13; CDR3: CSVRLAGTYEQYF; DNA: TGCAGCGTTCGACTAGCGGGAACCTACGAGCAGTACTTC
J: TRBJ1-2; size: NA; D: NA; V: TRBV6-5; length: 14; CDR3: CASSYSDRPYGYTF; DNA: TGTGCCAGCAGTTACTCGGACAGACCCTATGGCTACACCTTC
J: TRBJ1-4; size: NA; D: NA; V: TRBV27; length: 15; CDR3: CASTKLGGANEKLFF; DNA: TGTGCCAGCACCAAGCTTGGAGGGGCTAATGAAAAACTGTTTTTT
J: TRBJ1-1; size: NA; D: NA; V: TRBV28; length: 14; CDR3: CASSLTERNTEAFF; DNA: TGTGCCAGCAGTTTAACAGAGAGGAACACTGAAGCTTTCTTT
J: TRBJ2-7; size: NA; D: NA; V: TRBV4-3; length: 17; CDR3: CASSQAGAREGAYEQYF; DNA: TGCGCCAGCAGCCAAGCTGGAGCCAGGGAAGGAGCCTACGAGCAGTACTTC
J: TRBJ1-1; size: NA; D: NA; V: TRBV10-3; length: 14; CDR3: CAISGGSKNTEAFF; DNA: TGTGCCATCAGCGGAGGGAGTAAGAACACTGAAGCTTTCTTT
J: TRBJ2-7; size: NA; D: NA; V: TRBV6-2/TRBV6-3; length: 13; CDR3: CASSYSWGDEQYF; DNA: TGTGCCAGCAGTTACTCTTGGGGAGACGAGCAGTACTTC
J: TRBJ2-3; size: NA; D: TRBD2; V: TRBV19; length: 15; CDR3: CASSIVAGSTDTQYF; DNA: TGTGCCAGTAGTATAGTAGCGGGATCCACAGATACGCAGTATTTT
J: TRBJ1-6; size: NA; D: NA; V: TRBV19; length: 17; CDR3: CASSMQAGRTYNSPLHF; DNA: TGTGCCAGTAGTATGCAGGCGGGGAGGACCTATAATTCACCCCTCCACTTT
J: TRBJ1-2; size: NA; D: NA; V: TRBV5-4; length: 11; CDR3: CASSLDGGYTF; DNA: TGTGCCAGCAGCCTCGACGGGGGCTACACCTTC
J: TRBJ1-2; size: few; D: NA; V: TRBV27; length: 13; CDR3: CASSPGQRYGYTF; DNA: TGTGCCAGCAGCCCCGGACAGCGTTATGGCTACACCTTC
J: TRBJ2-7; size: NA; D: TRBD2; V: TRBV18; length: 15; CDR3: CASSPRLAETYEQYF; DNA: TGTGCCAGCTCACCGCGACTAGCGGAAACCTACGAGCAGTACTTC